The rows below give T cell receptor beta chains drawn from one sample of a study of blood T cell repertoires in COVID-19. This table comes from immunoSEQ multiplex PCR, and its TCRdb copy is limited to in-frame clones, with some not included. Of over 250,000 clones listed, around nine tenths are singletons. Sample: PBMCs or T cells enriched from blood (not recorded which). The receptor set was obtained from a woman in her twenties or thirties who had recovered from COVID-19. The CDR3 runs from the conserved cysteine through the conserved F or W. The order of the fields is D gene, J gene, clone size, V gene, CDR3 protein. A D gene is named only where the DNA matches it firmly. A clone size is listed for some rows: how often the clone was seen (once, few, many), or a class if it is expanded.

NA	TRBJ2-5	NA	TRBV30	CAWKPGVNQETQYF
NA	TRBJ2-7	NA	TRBV28	CASSLYSEQYF
NA	TRBJ1-5	NA	TRBV28	CASYSSNQPQHF
NA	TRBJ2-7	NA	TRBV6-5	CASSPVQGGSYEQYF
NA	TRBJ2-7	NA	TRBV9	CASSVGAESSYEQYF
TRBD2	TRBJ2-5	once	TRBV11-2	CASRPIGGEGSQYF
TRBD1	TRBJ2-7	once	TRBV27	CASSLSGGNYEQYF
NA	TRBJ2-3	NA	TRBV20-1	CSAVIDTQYF
NA	TRBJ2-4	NA	TRBV19	CASSIRTQIAKNIQYF
TRBD1	TRBJ2-7	few	TRBV24-1	CATSDSPGTGNTYEQYF
TRBD1	TRBJ1-2	NA	TRBV7-8	CASSSTQGQWIGYTF
TRBD1	TRBJ1-1	NA	TRBV10-2	CASNRDRGGTTEAFF
NA	TRBJ1-4	NA	TRBV5-1	CASSLDGQLTTNEKLFF
NA	TRBJ2-7	NA	TRBV4-2	CASSQGSSGTYEQYF
NA	TRBJ1-6	NA	TRBV11-2	CASSSGQHNSPLHF
NA	TRBJ2-7	NA	TRBV7-6	CASSLASESYEQYF
NA	TRBJ1-5	NA	TRBV6-2/TRBV6-3	CASSGRDNQPQHF
TRBD1	TRBJ2-3	NA	TRBV24-1	CATSDPGQYTQYF
NA	TRBJ1-1	once	TRBV19	CASSRTVNTEAFF
TRBD1	TRBJ1-1	NA	TRBV7-2	CASSNRQGYTEAFF
NA	TRBJ1-2	NA	TRBV7-2	CASSHLTGLGTNYGYTF
TRBD1	TRBJ1-2	NA	TRBV18	CASSPLDRPTNYGYTF
TRBD1	TRBJ1-5	few	TRBV28	CASSVPTGGTGQPQHF
TRBD1	TRBJ2-2	NA	TRBV7-9	CASSLGGQGNTGELFF
NA	TRBJ2-1	once	TRBV7-2	CASTPSYSGEQFF
TRBD2	TRBJ2-2	NA	TRBV19	CASRRLAGDTGELFF
NA	TRBJ1-2	NA	TRBV9	CASSVATGGYGYTF
NA	TRBJ1-5	NA	TRBV6-5	CASGRDIPSNQPQHF
TRBD1	TRBJ1-2	NA	TRBV7-2	CASSLAGQGGYGYTF
NA	TRBJ2-7	NA	TRBV7-2	CASSLERAYEQYF
NA	TRBJ2-7	NA	TRBV4-2	CASSQGAEQYF